Following are 22 T cell receptor beta chains from one sample sequenced in a study of control samples from healthy donors and cancer patients. The data were produced by immunoSEQ multiplex PCR, yet TCRdb's version contains in-frame clones alone and is incomplete. The table has about 160,000 clones, over 95% seen once; the top ten hold over 0.9%. The sample consisted of blood. The source of these receptors is a young woman in good health.

This chain connects TRBV21-1 to TRBJ1-3. TRBV21-1 is a recognized pseudogene. The CDR3 spans 14 residues. In DNA, the CDR3 is TGTGCCAGCAGCAAAGCGGTCTCTGGAAACACCATATATTTT. Protein: CASSKAVSGNTIYF.

This clone was recorded only once. The chain uses TRBV18 and TRBJ1-6; 10 bases line up with TRBD1. The V gene's germline CDR1 is KGHSH and CDR2 LQKENI. The CDR3 has 16 residues. With V trimmed by 3 bases and J by 7 bases, 6 bases remained unmatched. In DNA form, the CDR3 reads TGTGCCAGCTCACCGATCGGGGGACAGGGGAATTCACCCCTCCACTTT. Encoded protein: CASSPIGGQGNSPLHF. Variable domain in full (rest from reference TRBV18 and TRBJ1-6): NAGVMQNPRHLVRRRGQEARLRCSPMKGHSHVYWYRQLPEEGLKFMVYLQKENIIDESGMPKERFSAEFPKEGPSILRIQQVVRGDSAAYFCASSPIGGQGNSPLHFGNGTRLTVT.

The chain combines TRBV5-4 with TRBJ1-1; D uncertain. Germline-derived CDR1 and CDR2 are SGHNT and YYREEE (reference sequence). The CDR3 is 15 amino acids. V shed 3 bases and J shed 2 bases, with 14 bases lying between them. As DNA, the CDR3 is TGTGCCAGCAGCTCGACCTCTTCCGGAAACACTGAAGCTTTCTTT. This gives the protein CASSSTSSGNTEAFF.

The chain joins TRBV7-8 to TRBJ1-6; D uncertain. The V gene's germline CDR1 is SGHVS and CDR2 FQNEAQ. The CDR3 extends over 13 amino acids. Trimming took 0 bases from V and 7 from J, leaving 4 bases between them. CDR3 coding DNA: TGTGCCAGCAGCTTAGCGTCCAATTCACCCCTCCACTTT. This translates into CASSLASNSPLHF.

On this clone: The same CDR3 arises from other DNA sequences in this sample as well. The chain employs TRBV29-1 and TRBJ1-1; possible D gene TRBD1, 5 bases. The CDR3 sequence is 11 residues long. V dropped 6 bases and J dropped 1 base, with 6 bases sitting between them. Germline-derived CDR1 and CDR2 are SQVTM and ANQGSEA. As DNA, the CDR3 is TGCAGCGTGGGGCGGAACACTGAAGCTTTCTTT. Its protein is CSVGRNTEAFF. Variable domain in full (rest from reference TRBV29-1 and TRBJ1-1): SAVISQKPSRDICQRGTSLTIQCQVDSQVTMMFWYRQQPGQSLTLIATANQGSEATYESGFVIDKFPISRPNLTFSTLTVSNMSPEDSSIYLCSVGRNTEAFFGQGTRLTVV.

The genes are TRBV18 and TRBJ1-3, with 8 bases matching TRBD1. Germline CDR1 and CDR2: KGHSH and LQKENI. V dropped 5 bases and J dropped 4; count of bases not matched to a gene: 7. The CDR3 has 15 amino acids. In DNA, the CDR3 is TGTGCCAGCTCATCCAACCGACAGGGGGGAAACACCATATATTTT. This sequence encodes CASSSNRQGGNTIYF.

The rearrangement joins TRBV9 to TRBJ1-4, with 8 bases lining up with TRBD1. Germline loops: CDR1 SGDLS, CDR2 YYNGEE. The V segment lost 3 bases and the J segment 7 bases; nucleotides outside the gene matches: 8. The CDR3 covers 15 residues. CDR3: CASSDGTGVGEKLFF. CDR3 sequence (DNA): TGTGCCAGCAGCGACGGGACAGGAGTGGGTGAAAAACTGTTTTTT.

V usage is TRBV5-4 and J usage is TRBJ2-5; 8 bases map to TRBD2. The CDR3 length is 14 residues. The germline CDR1 and CDR2 sequences are SGHNT and YYREEE (reference sequence). Trimming removed 4 bases from V and 4 bases from J; junction bases left unmatched: 6. As DNA, the CDR3 is TGTGCCAGCAGCGAGCCGGGGGGGCCAGAGACCCAGTACTTC. It translates to CASSEPGGPETQYF.

In DNA form, the CDR3 reads TGTGCCAGCAGTTCCCCCCAGGGGCTATATCAGCCCCAGCATTTT. Encoded protein: CASSSPQGLYQPQHF. This chain connects TRBV28 to TRBJ1-5; tentative D call: TRBD1 (6 bases). Trimming cost V 4 bases and J 5 bases, with 15 bases left between them. The CDR3 length is 15 residues. Germline-derived CDR1 and CDR2 are MDHEN and SYDVKM. Combining the CDR3 with reference TRBV28 and TRBJ1-5 gives the whole variable domain DVKVTQSSRYLVKRTGEKVFLECVQDMDHENMFWYRQDPGLGLRLIYFSYDVKMKEKGDIPEGYSVSREKKERFSLILESASTNQTSMYLCASSSPQGLYQPQHFGDGTRLSIL.

V usage is TRBV5-1 and J usage is TRBJ2-1; 11 nucleotides match TRBD2. The CDR3 spans 17 residues. J lost 1 base, V lost 4 bases, and 7 bases had no gene match. CDR1 and CDR2 (germline): SGHRS, YFSETQ. DNA of the CDR3: TGCGCCAGCAGCCCGGGACTAGCGGCACCGTCCTACAATGAGCAGTTCTTC. Protein: CASSPGLAAPSYNEQFF.

The chain is built from TRBV6-5 and TRBJ1-1; D is unclear. The CDR3 has 15 residues. Per germline, CDR1 MNHEY and CDR2 SVGAGI. Trimming took 8 bases from V and 3 from J, leaving 19 bases between them. CDR3 in DNA: TGTGCCAGCCGGGCCCCTTTTTCTGTCGACACTGAAGCTTTCTTT. This encodes CASRAPFSVDTEAFF.

This rearrangement joins TRBV5-1 to TRBJ2-3; 11 bases fit TRBD2. J lost 0 bases, V lost 4 bases, and 1 base had no gene match. Germline V gene sequence: CDR1 SGHRS, CDR2 YFSETQ. The length of the CDR3 is 15 residues. CDR3 bases: TGCGCCAGCAGCCGACTAGCGGGGAGCACAGATACGCAGTATTTT. Its protein product is CASSRLAGSTDTQYF.

The chain is built from TRBV7-3 and TRBJ2-1, with 8 bases fitting TRBD1. J gave up 6 bases and V 0 bases, and 4 bases lay outside the gene matches. The germline V gene encodes CDR1 SGHTA and CDR2 FQGTGA. This CDR3 spans 15 amino acids. CDR3 DNA: TGTGCCAGCAGCTTAACAGGACAGGGCAGCAATGAGCAGTTCTTC. It specifies CASSLTGQGSNEQFF.

The V call is TRBV5-1, the J call TRBJ2-3; 7 nucleotides align to TRBD1. The V gene's germline CDR1 is SGHRS and CDR2 YFSETQ. The ends lost 7 bases at V and 1 base at J; junction bases unmatched: 12. The CDR3 covers 16 residues. The CDR3 is CASAILSTGGTDTQYF. The CDR3 DNA is TGCGCCAGCGCCATTTTGTCTACAGGGGGCACAGATACGCAGTATTTT.

The chain has TRBV10-1 and TRBJ2-2, with no clear D. V was cut by 8 bases and J by 0 bases, with 7 bases left in between. Germline values: CDR1 WNHNN, CDR2 SYGVQD (reference sequence). The CDR3 is 13 residues long. The DNA of the CDR3 is TGCGCCAGCGCGAATACGAACACCGGGGAGCTGTTTTTT. Encoded protein: CASANTNTGELFF.

This sequence joins TRBV20-1 and TRBJ2-5; no definite D call. Trimming cost V 3 bases and J 0 bases, with 2 bases left between them. Germline-derived CDR1 and CDR2 are DFQATT and SNEGSKA (reference sequence). CDR3 length equals 11 residues. The CDR3 loop is CSARHQETQYF. The CDR3 coding sequence is TGCAGTGCTAGGCACCAAGAGACCCAGTACTTC.

The chain couples TRBV2 to TRBJ1-2; D call uncertain. Trimming removed 7 bases at V and 8 bases at J, with 14 bases between. Per the germline V gene, CDR1 is SNHLY and CDR2 is FYNNEI. The CDR3 covers 12 residues. The CDR3 coding sequence is TGTGCCAGCACCGATAGCCGACGCGGCTACACCTTC. Translation: CASTDSRRGYTF.

The V and J genes are TRBV6-5 and TRBJ1-1; D not resolved. The germline CDR1 and CDR2 sequences are MNHEY and SVGAGI. Trimming left V 6 bases short and J 0 bases short, with 11 bases between. This CDR3 has 14 residues. The CDR3 DNA follows: TGTGCCAGCAGCCTACGGGTCATGAACACTGAAGCTTTCTTT. This gives the protein CASSLRVMNTEAFF.

The V gene is TRBV28, the J gene TRBJ1-2; D not certain. The CDR3 contains 14 residues. V gave up 6 bases and J gave up 4 bases, with 15 bases separating them. Germline values: CDR1 MDHEN, CDR2 SYDVKM. The chain's CDR3 is CASRTTQTLYGYTF. In DNA form, the CDR3 reads TGTGCCAGCAGGACCACTCAGACTCTCTATGGCTACACCTTC.

The chain recombines TRBV30 with TRBJ1-6; D not certain. CDR1 is GTSNPN and CDR2 is SVGIG in the germline V gene (reference sequence). The V and J ends lost 5 bases and 7 bases respectively, with 21 bases between them. The CDR3 sequence is 16 residues long. DNA of the CDR3: TGTGCCTGGGACAAGCTGGCCCCCGTCAAGAATTCACCCCTCCACTTT. Protein product: CAWDKLAPVKNSPLHF.

The V and J genes are TRBV5-1 and TRBJ2-3; D unclear. The CDR3 sequence is 14 residues long. Germline CDR1 and CDR2: SGHRS and YFSETQ. V was trimmed by 0 bases and J by 6 bases, leaving 11 bases between them. As DNA, the CDR3 is TGCGCCAGCAGCTTGGGATCTAGGGCGGATACGCAGTATTTT. Its protein is CASSLGSRADTQYF. Variable domain in full (rest from reference TRBV5-1 and TRBJ2-3): KAGVTQTPRYLIKTRGQQVTLSCSPISGHRSVSWYQQTPGQGLQFLFEYFSETQRNKGNFPGRFSGRQFSNSRSEMNVSTLELGDSALYLCASSLGSRADTQYFGPGTRLTVL.

This clone came up once. The rearrangement links TRBV6-2 or TRBV6-3 to TRBJ2-2, with 10 bases identical to TRBD2. CDR1 and CDR2 from the germline V gene are MNHEY and SVGEGT. The CDR3 has 19 residues. J was trimmed by 2 bases and V by 1 base; bases with no gene match: 10. CDR3 protein: CASSYLSPSGGLNTGELFF. The DNA of the CDR3 is TGTGCCAGCAGTTACTTATCCCCTAGCGGGGGCCTTAACACCGGGGAGCTGTTTTTT.